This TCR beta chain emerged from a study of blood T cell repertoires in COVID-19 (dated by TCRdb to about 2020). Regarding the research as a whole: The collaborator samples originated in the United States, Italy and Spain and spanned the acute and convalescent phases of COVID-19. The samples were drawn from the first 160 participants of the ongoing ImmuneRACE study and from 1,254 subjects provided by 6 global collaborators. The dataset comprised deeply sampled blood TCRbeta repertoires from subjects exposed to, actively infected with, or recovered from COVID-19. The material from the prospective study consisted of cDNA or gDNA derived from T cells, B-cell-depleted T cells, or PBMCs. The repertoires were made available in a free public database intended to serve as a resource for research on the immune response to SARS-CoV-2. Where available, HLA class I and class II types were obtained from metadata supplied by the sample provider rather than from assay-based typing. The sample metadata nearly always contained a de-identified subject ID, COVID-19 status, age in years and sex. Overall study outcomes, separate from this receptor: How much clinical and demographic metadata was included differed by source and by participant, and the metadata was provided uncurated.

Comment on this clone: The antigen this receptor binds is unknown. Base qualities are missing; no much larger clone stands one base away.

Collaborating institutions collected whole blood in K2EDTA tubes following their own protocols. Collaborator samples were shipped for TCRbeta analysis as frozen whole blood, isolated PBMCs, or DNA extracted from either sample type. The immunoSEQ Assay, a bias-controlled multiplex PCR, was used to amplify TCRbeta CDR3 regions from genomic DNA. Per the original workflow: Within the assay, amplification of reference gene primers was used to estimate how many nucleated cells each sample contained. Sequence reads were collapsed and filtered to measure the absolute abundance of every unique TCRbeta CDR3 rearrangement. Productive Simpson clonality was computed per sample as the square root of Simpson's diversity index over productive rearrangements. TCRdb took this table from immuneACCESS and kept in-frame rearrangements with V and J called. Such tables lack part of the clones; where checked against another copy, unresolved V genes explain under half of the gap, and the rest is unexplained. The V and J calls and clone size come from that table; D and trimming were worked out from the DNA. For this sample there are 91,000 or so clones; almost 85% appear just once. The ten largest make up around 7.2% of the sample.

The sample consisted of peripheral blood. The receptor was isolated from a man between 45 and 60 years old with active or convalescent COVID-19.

The CDR3 sequence is CASSQNRAQGETQYF. The nucleotide sequence reads as follows: TGCGCCAGCAGCCAGAACAGGGCCCAGGGGGAGACCCAGTACTTC. Recombination connected TRBV4-3 to TRBJ2-5; the D gene is perhaps TRBD1, on 6 matching bases. V loses 3 bases, J loses 5 bases, and the germline ends lie 16 bases apart. The CDR3 contains 15 residues, cysteine and phenylalanine counted. Only the CDR3 DNA is retained, 45 bases long and in frame from the first base. CDR1 and CDR2, per the germline V gene, are LGHNA and YSLEER.